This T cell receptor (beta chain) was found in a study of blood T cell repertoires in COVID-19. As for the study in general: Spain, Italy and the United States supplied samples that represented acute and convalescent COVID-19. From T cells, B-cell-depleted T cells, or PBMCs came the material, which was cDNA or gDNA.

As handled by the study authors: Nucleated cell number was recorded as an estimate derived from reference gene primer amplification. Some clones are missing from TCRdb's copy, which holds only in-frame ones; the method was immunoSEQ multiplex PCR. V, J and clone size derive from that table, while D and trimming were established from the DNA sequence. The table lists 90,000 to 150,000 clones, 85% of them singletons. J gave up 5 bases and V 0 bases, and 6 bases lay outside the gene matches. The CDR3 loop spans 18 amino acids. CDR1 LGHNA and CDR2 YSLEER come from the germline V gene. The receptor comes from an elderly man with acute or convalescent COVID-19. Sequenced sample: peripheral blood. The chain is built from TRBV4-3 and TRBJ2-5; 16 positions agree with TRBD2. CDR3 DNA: TGCGCCAGCAGCCAAGATGTGGGGACTAGCGGGAGGGGGGAGACCCAGTACTTC. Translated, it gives CASSQDVGTSGRGETQYF.